These T cell receptor beta chains were read from a single sample in a study of blood T cell repertoires in COVID-19. This table comes from immunoSEQ multiplex PCR, and its TCRdb copy is limited to in-frame clones, with some not included. The sample has fewer than 30,000 clones, 86% seen once; the top ten hold 4.5% to 6.5%. Sequenced material: peripheral blood. The origin of the receptors is a man aged 45-60 years with active COVID-19. CDR3s include the opening cysteine and the closing phenylalanine or tryptophan.

j_gene: TRBJ2-2; v_gene: TRBV21-1; CDR3aa: CASRSGRGTGELFF
j_gene: TRBJ1-1; v_gene: TRBV7-8; CDR3aa: CASILRGEMAEAFF
j_gene: TRBJ2-1; v_gene: TRBV24-1; CDR3aa: CATSDVAGSSYNEQFF
j_gene: TRBJ2-7; v_gene: TRBV7-2; CDR3aa: CASSLIVGGYEQYF
j_gene: TRBJ1-3; v_gene: TRBV7-2; CDR3aa: CASSLEDSSGNTIYF
j_gene: TRBJ2-1; v_gene: TRBV7-9; CDR3aa: CASSPSWDEQFF
j_gene: TRBJ2-1; v_gene: TRBV7-3; CDR3aa: CASSLGTSGLSLSSYNEQFF
j_gene: TRBJ1-4; v_gene: TRBV10-3; CDR3aa: CAISERGGKHSGEKLFF
j_gene: TRBJ2-5; v_gene: TRBV28; CDR3aa: CASRLKETQYF
j_gene: TRBJ2-7; v_gene: TRBV19; CDR3aa: CASSLPDRVYEQYF
j_gene: TRBJ1-1; v_gene: TRBV7-9; CDR3aa: CASSSGQVNTEAFF
j_gene: TRBJ1-1; v_gene: TRBV19; CDR3aa: CASSNTGRKLNTEAFF
j_gene: TRBJ2-2; v_gene: TRBV2; CDR3aa: CASRGQTTNTGELFF
j_gene: TRBJ1-3; v_gene: TRBV15; CDR3aa: CATSRDYRGRGNTIYF
j_gene: TRBJ2-2; v_gene: TRBV7-7; CDR3aa: CASSLGGSSGELFF
j_gene: TRBJ2-7; v_gene: TRBV11-3; CDR3aa: CASSLGTGGFEQYF
j_gene: TRBJ2-3; v_gene: TRBV9; CDR3aa: CASSSPGTSATDTQYF
j_gene: TRBJ2-7; v_gene: TRBV4-3; CDR3aa: CASSQPRYEQYF
j_gene: TRBJ2-7; v_gene: TRBV6-5; CDR3aa: CASSYSTLASGQYF
j_gene: TRBJ2-7; v_gene: TRBV2; CDR3aa: CASSALYEQYF
j_gene: TRBJ2-4; v_gene: TRBV14; CDR3aa: CASSQLVRLGGDKNIQYF
j_gene: TRBJ1-2; v_gene: TRBV13; CDR3aa: CASSLDRGSYGYTF
j_gene: TRBJ2-1; v_gene: TRBV7-9; CDR3aa: CASSLDRSFYNEQFF
j_gene: TRBJ2-1; v_gene: TRBV11-3; CDR3aa: CASSSPIGEDEQFF
j_gene: TRBJ1-2; v_gene: TRBV29-1; CDR3aa: CSVQTDSYGYTF
j_gene: TRBJ1-2; v_gene: TRBV2; CDR3aa: CASSRAGGRYGYTF
j_gene: TRBJ2-1; v_gene: TRBV7-3; CDR3aa: CASSLFQRGYNEQFF
j_gene: TRBJ2-3; v_gene: TRBV24-1; CDR3aa: CATSGGGISTDTQYF
j_gene: TRBJ2-7; v_gene: TRBV29-1; CDR3aa: CSVEMGAGTLMEQYF
j_gene: TRBJ1-2; v_gene: TRBV12-3/TRBV12-4; CDR3aa: CASSYAANYGYTF
j_gene: TRBJ2-3; v_gene: TRBV11-2; CDR3aa: CASSLALRGSTDTQYF
j_gene: TRBJ1-1; v_gene: TRBV9; CDR3aa: CASSEDSLNTEAFF
j_gene: TRBJ2-7; v_gene: TRBV12-3/TRBV12-4; CDR3aa: CASSLGREQYF
j_gene: TRBJ1-1; v_gene: TRBV5-1; CDR3aa: CASSNPGQLNTEAFF
j_gene: TRBJ1-1; v_gene: TRBV28; CDR3aa: CASSLPTGITEAFF
j_gene: TRBJ2-1; v_gene: TRBV29-1; CDR3aa: CSVGPGGNEQFF
j_gene: TRBJ2-3; v_gene: TRBV24-1; CDR3aa: CATSDPTGGGTDTQYF
j_gene: TRBJ2-7; v_gene: TRBV4-2; CDR3aa: CASSLTTSYEQYF
j_gene: TRBJ1-4; v_gene: TRBV11-2; CDR3aa: CASSSGRQGGGTEKLFF
j_gene: TRBJ1-3; v_gene: TRBV11-2; CDR3aa: CASSYARTGGNTIYF
j_gene: TRBJ2-3; v_gene: TRBV7-2; CDR3aa: CASSPDRVRSTDTQYF
j_gene: TRBJ2-2; v_gene: TRBV6-5; CDR3aa: CASSSGEYTGELFF
j_gene: TRBJ1-6; v_gene: TRBV27; CDR3aa: CASSTAGAPLHF
j_gene: TRBJ1-4; v_gene: TRBV7-2; CDR3aa: CASSLKAREARLFF
j_gene: TRBJ1-1; v_gene: TRBV4-1; CDR3aa: CASSPRNARNTEAFF
j_gene: TRBJ2-5; v_gene: TRBV14; CDR3aa: CASSYRLAGEETQYF
j_gene: TRBJ1-1; v_gene: TRBV7-9; CDR3aa: CASSFDRRNTEAFF
j_gene: TRBJ1-4; v_gene: TRBV2; CDR3aa: CASTLAALTGSNEKLFF
j_gene: TRBJ2-1; v_gene: TRBV12-3/TRBV12-4; CDR3aa: CASSLGQGHEQFF
j_gene: TRBJ1-1; v_gene: TRBV7-6; CDR3aa: CASSTLGTLNTEAFF
j_gene: TRBJ2-1; v_gene: TRBV9; CDR3aa: CASSSIIGQGYNEQFF
j_gene: TRBJ2-1; v_gene: TRBV7-3; CDR3aa: CASSYRAGAYNEQFF
j_gene: TRBJ2-1; v_gene: TRBV15; CDR3aa: CATSRVVAGGTNEQFF
j_gene: TRBJ1-3; v_gene: TRBV2; CDR3aa: CASSERDLSGNTIYF
j_gene: TRBJ1-5; v_gene: TRBV12-3/TRBV12-4; CDR3aa: CATQMGAGKPQHF
j_gene: TRBJ1-2; v_gene: TRBV5-8; CDR3aa: CASSLGTTSLNYGYTF
j_gene: TRBJ2-1; v_gene: TRBV4-1; CDR3aa: CASSQDMGGEQFF